This T cell receptor (beta chain) originates from a study of breast tumors, draining lymph nodes, adjacent tissues. Trimming removed 2 bases from V and 0 bases from J, with 11 bases in between. The CDR3 contains 14 residues. Per germline, CDR1 DFQATT and CDR2 SNEGSKA (reference sequence). Via MiXCR, TCRdb re-called the multiplex PCR reads, giving one row per CDR3 protein. In the table there are about 21,000 distinct CDR3 sequences, around 41% of which are singletons. This clonotype was observed many times. Sequencing input: breast tumor tissue. This clonotype was sampled from a female donor with breast cancer. Some clones in this sample may be carry-over from other donors' samples. The genes are TRBV20-1 and TRBJ2-7, with D hard to call. The CDR3 protein is CSARKSRSSYEQYF. CDR3 coding DNA: TGCAGTGCTAGAAAATCCCGAAGCTCCTACGAGCAGTACTTC.